This entry lists 17 T cell receptor beta chains sequenced from one sample in a study of cytomegalovirus exposure and HLA in healthy donors. Primers for the PCR totalled 60 Vbeta and 13 Jbeta. Sequencing used immunoSEQ multiplex PCR; TCRdb keeps in-frame clones, though not all of them. The sample includes 150,000 to 180,000 clones, approximately 69% of them seen just once. The sample taken for sequencing was PBMCs. All receptors come from a man under 40 in good health and CMV-seronegative.

The rearrangement links TRBV7-9 to TRBJ2-1; weak D call: TRBD2 (7 bases). Per germline, CDR1 SEHNR and CDR2 FQNEAQ (reference sequence). There are 15 residues in the CDR3. Trimming removed 7 bases at V and 8 bases at J, with 21 bases between. The CDR3 DNA is TGTGCCAGCAATTGGGGGGGAGGGGGGGCGGATGAGCAGTTCTTC. Encoded protein: CASNWGGGGADEQFF.

The gene calls are TRBV7-2 and TRBJ2-7, with D possibly TRBD1 on 5 matching bases. This CDR3 has 12 residues. With 1 base removed from V and 8 bases from J, the gap between germline ends came to 9 bases. CDR1 is SGHTA and CDR2 is FQGNSA in the germline V gene. CDR3 amino acids: CASSLDGAKQYF. The CDR3 nucleotides are TGTGCCAGCAGCTTAGATGGGGCCAAGCAGTACTTC.

The chain joins TRBV7-8 to TRBJ2-3, with D possibly being TRBD2 (6 bases). Germline V gene lookup returns CDR1 SGHVS and CDR2 FQNEAQ. Trimming pared 0 bases from V and 2 bases from J, leaving 9 bases between. CDR3 length: 15 residues. As DNA, the CDR3 is TGTGCCAGCAGCTTAGCGGGGGGTCACACAGATACGCAGTATTTT. Encoded protein: CASSLAGGHTDTQYF.

The chain has TRBV4-2 and TRBJ2-3; TRBD2 aligns across 9 bases. This CDR3 spans 16 amino acids. Germline V gives CDR1 LGHNA, CDR2 YNFKEQ. V lost 4 bases to trimming and J lost 4 bases; unmatched junction nucleotides: 9. The CDR3 sequence: CASSPGVAGGPDTQYF. The CDR3 DNA reads as TGTGCCAGCAGCCCAGGGGTGGCGGGGGGGCCAGATACGCAGTATTTT.

V usage is TRBV4-3 and J usage is TRBJ2-3, with 9 nucleotides matching TRBD1. Germline V gives CDR1 LGHNA, CDR2 YSLEER. This CDR3 has 13 residues. Unmatched junction bases numbered 4, after V lost 8 bases and J lost 4 bases. The CDR3 sequence is CASQDRGSDTQYF. CDR3 nucleotides: TGCGCCAGCCAGGACAGGGGCTCAGATACGCAGTATTTT.

This clone turned up a few times. The genes are TRBV5-5 and TRBJ2-3; weak D call: TRBD1 (6 bases). CDR3 length equals 14 residues. V was trimmed by 4 bases and J by 0 bases, leaving 9 bases between them. The V gene's germline CDR1 is SGHKS and CDR2 YYEKEE (reference sequence). The CDR3 spells CASSRDISTDTQYF. CDR3 in DNA: TGTGCCAGCAGCAGGGACATTAGCACAGATACGCAGTATTTT.

The J gene is TRBJ1-2, the V gene TRBV7-9, with 9 nucleotides matching TRBD1. J was trimmed by 6 bases and V by 4 bases; bases with no gene match: 12. The CDR3 runs to 16 residues. From germline, CDR1 is SEHNR and CDR2 FQNEAQ (reference sequence). The CDR3: CASSSSDRGRSNGYTF. The CDR3 DNA follows: TGTGCCAGCAGCTCGTCGGACAGGGGTCGCAGTAATGGCTACACCTTC.

This clone was picked up one time. At one end the junction does not follow the germline gene, possibly because of a read error. The chain uses TRBV7-7 and TRBJ2-1; 10 bases fit TRBD1. Germline CDR1 reads SSHAT; CDR2 reads FNYEAQ (reference sequence). The CDR3 runs to 15 residues. CDR3 protein: CASSPGQGGRDEQFF. In DNA form, the CDR3 reads TGTGCTAGCAGCCCAGGACAGGGGGGTCGCGATGAGCAGTTCTTC.

The chain recombines TRBV18 with TRBJ2-5; D unclear. Germline-derived CDR1 and CDR2 are KGHSH and LQKENI. The V end was cut by 2 bases, the J end by 1 base, with 5 bases between. This CDR3 has 13 amino acids. CDR3 protein: CASSPNSQETQYF. The CDR3 DNA reads as TGTGCCAGCTCACCAAATAGCCAAGAGACCCAGTACTTC.

This chain uses TRBV18 with TRBJ2-3; D perhaps matches TRBD1 (5 bases). This CDR3 is built from 13 residues. Germline V CDR1 and CDR2: KGHSH, LQKENI. V was cut by 0 bases and J by 4 bases, with 5 bases left in between. CDR3 sequence reads: CASSPPGPDTQYF. The DNA for the CDR3 is TGTGCCAGCTCACCACCGGGGCCAGATACGCAGTATTTT.

For this clone: The same CDR3 arises from other DNA sequences in this sample as well. The chain carries TRBV5-6 and TRBJ2-7, with 8 bases lining up with TRBD2. V dropped 0 bases and J dropped 0; count of bases not matched to a gene: 2. Per germline, CDR1 SGHDT and CDR2 YYEEEE. The CDR3 is made up of 15 amino acids. DNA for the CDR3: TGTGCCAGCAGCTTGGGCACTAGCGGCTCCTACGAGCAGTACTTC. It yields the protein CASSLGTSGSYEQYF. Full variable domain (outside the CDR3, taken from reference TRBV5-6 and TRBJ2-7): DAGVTQSPTHLIKTRGQQVTLRCSPKSGHDTVSWYQQALGQGPQFIFQYYEEEERQRGNFPDRFSGHQFPNYSSELNVNALLLGDSALYLCASSLGTSGSYEQYFGPGTRLTVT.

The chain recombines TRBV25-1 with TRBJ2-5; perhaps TRBD1 as D (5 bases). Trimming took 3 bases from V and 5 from J, leaving 7 bases between them. The length of the CDR3 is 12 residues. CDR1 is MGHDK, CDR2 SYGVNS, per germline. CDR3 amino acids: CASSDRAETQYF. Here the CDR3 DNA reads TGTGCCAGCAGTGACAGGGCTGAGACCCAGTACTTC.

The J gene is TRBJ2-7, the V gene TRBV7-9; D perhaps matches TRBD1 (5 bases). The CDR3 has 13 residues. V dropped 5 bases and J dropped 3 bases, with 11 bases sitting between them. From germline, CDR1 is SEHNR and CDR2 FQNEAQ (reference sequence). This CDR3 reads CASSQTGYYEQYF. CDR3 sequence (DNA): TGTGCCAGCAGCCAAACAGGTTACTACGAGCAGTACTTC.

The V call is TRBV7-9, the J call TRBJ1-3; D not certain. V shed 6 bases and J shed 8 bases, with 14 bases lying between them. Germline V gene lookup returns CDR1 SEHNR and CDR2 FQNEAQ (reference sequence). This CDR3 contains 13 residues. CDR3 sequence (DNA): TGTGCCAGCAGTACCCCGGGGTGGCACACCATATATTTT. Its protein is CASSTPGWHTIYF.

The V call is TRBV4-3, the J call TRBJ2-1, with 11 nucleotides matching TRBD2. CDR1 and CDR2 (germline): LGHNA, YSLEER. The CDR3 has 16 residues. V gave up 3 bases and J gave up 6 bases; unmatched junction bases: 7. CDR3 amino acids: CASSQDLSGGANEQFF. CDR3 DNA: TGCGCCAGCAGCCAGGATCTTAGCGGGGGGGCCAATGAGCAGTTCTTC.

The CDR3 reads CASSVVNGQVNEQFF. CDR3 in DNA: TGTGCCAGCAGCGTAGTGAATGGACAGGTCAATGAGCAGTTCTTC. The chain joins TRBV9 to TRBJ2-1; TRBD1 aligns across 7 bases. Per the germline V gene, CDR1 is SGDLS and CDR2 is YYNGEE. Trimming cost V 0 bases and J 6 bases; bases outside gene matches: 6. The CDR3 contains 15 residues.

J is TRBJ1-1 and V is TRBV6-1; D gene unclear. Per the germline V gene, CDR1 is MNHNS and CDR2 is SASEGT. Trimming stripped 1 base from V and 1 base from J, with 7 bases between. This CDR3 has 14 residues. CDR3 in DNA: TGTGCCAGCAGTGAAGGTTCAGAGAACACTGAAGCTTTCTTT. Encoded protein: CASSEGSENTEAFF.